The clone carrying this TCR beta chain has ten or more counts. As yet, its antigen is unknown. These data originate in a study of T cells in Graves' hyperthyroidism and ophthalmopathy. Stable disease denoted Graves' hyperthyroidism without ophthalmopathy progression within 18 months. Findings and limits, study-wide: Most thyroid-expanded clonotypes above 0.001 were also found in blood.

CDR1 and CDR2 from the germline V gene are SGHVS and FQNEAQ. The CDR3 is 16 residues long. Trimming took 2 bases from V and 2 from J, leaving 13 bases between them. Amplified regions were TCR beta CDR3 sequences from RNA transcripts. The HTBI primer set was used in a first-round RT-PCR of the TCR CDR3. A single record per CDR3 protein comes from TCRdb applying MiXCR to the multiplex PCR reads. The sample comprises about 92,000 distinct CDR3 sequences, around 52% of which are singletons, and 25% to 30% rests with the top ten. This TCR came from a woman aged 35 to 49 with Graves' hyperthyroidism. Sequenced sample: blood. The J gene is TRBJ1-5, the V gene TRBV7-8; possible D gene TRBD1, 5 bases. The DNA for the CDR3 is TGTGCCAGCAGCTTAATTGGGGCGAAGGGCAATCAGCCCCAGCATTTT. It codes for CASSLIGAKGNQPQHF.